These 2 T cell receptor beta chains share one sample of origin, sequenced in a study of cytomegalovirus exposure and HLA in healthy donors. Primers for the PCR totalled 60 Vbeta and 13 Jbeta. Here immunoSEQ multiplex PCR was the method, and the copy in TCRdb shows in-frame clones only, minus some. The profile shows roughly 250,000 clones, almost 85% of them singletons. Specimen: PBMCs. The origin of the receptors is a woman in her thirties or forties in good health and CMV-seropositive.

This rearrangement joins TRBV27 to TRBJ2-1, with 10 bases aligning to TRBD1. This CDR3 has 18 amino acids. Germline loops: CDR1 MNHEY, CDR2 SMNVEV (reference sequence). V was pared by 1 base and J by 8 bases, with 14 bases of the junction left unmatched. For the CDR3, the DNA is TGTGCCAGCAGTTTATTTGGGAGGACAGGGGGTGGGGGGGATGAGCAGTTCTTC. It translates to CASSLFGRTGGGGDEQFF.

The rearrangement uses TRBV7-9 and TRBJ2-3, with 7 bases aligning to TRBD2. The CDR3 runs to 15 residues. Per germline, CDR1 SEHNR and CDR2 FQNEAQ (reference sequence). The junction had 8 bases not matched to a gene; V was cut back by 6 bases and J by 2 bases. Here the CDR3 reads CASRPKGGATDTQYF. The DNA of the CDR3 is TGTGCCAGCAGACCAAAGGGAGGGGCCACAGATACGCAGTATTTT.